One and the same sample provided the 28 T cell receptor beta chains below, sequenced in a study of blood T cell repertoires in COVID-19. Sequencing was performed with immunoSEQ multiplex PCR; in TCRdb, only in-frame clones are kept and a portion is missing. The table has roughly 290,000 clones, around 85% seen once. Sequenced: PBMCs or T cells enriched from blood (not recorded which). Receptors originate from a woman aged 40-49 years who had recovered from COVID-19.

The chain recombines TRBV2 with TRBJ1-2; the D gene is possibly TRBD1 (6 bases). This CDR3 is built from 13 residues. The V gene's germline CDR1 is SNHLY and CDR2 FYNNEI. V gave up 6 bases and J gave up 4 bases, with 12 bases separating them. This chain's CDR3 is CASSRGRAYGYTF. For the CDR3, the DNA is TGTGCCAGCAGCAGGGGTAGGGCCTATGGCTACACCTTC. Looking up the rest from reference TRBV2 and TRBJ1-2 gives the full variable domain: EPEVTQTPSHQVTQMGQEVILRCVPISNHLYFYWYRQILGQKVEFLVSFYNNEISEKSEIFDDQFSVERPDGSNFTLKIRSTKLEDSAMYFCASSRGRAYGYTFGSGTRLTVV.

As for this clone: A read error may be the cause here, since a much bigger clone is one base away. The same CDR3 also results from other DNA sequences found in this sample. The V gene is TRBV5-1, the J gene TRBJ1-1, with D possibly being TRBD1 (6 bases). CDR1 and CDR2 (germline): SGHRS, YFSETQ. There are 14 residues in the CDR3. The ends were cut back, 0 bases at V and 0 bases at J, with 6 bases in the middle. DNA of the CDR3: TGCGCCAGCAGCTTGGGGACAGTGAACACTGAAGCTTTCTTT. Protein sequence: CASSLGTVNTEAFF.

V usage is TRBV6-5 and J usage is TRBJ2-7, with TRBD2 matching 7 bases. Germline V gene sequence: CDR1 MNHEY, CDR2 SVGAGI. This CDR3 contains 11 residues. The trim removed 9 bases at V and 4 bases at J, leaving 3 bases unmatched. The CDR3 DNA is TGTGCCAGTGCTAGCGGTTACGAGCAGTACTTC. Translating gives CASASGYEQYF.

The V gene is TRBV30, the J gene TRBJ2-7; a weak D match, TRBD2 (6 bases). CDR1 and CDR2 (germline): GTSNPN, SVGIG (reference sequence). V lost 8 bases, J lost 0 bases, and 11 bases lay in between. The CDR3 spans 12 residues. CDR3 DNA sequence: TGTGCCCAGCGGGCGTCCTCCTACGAGCAGTACTTC. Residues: CAQRASSYEQYF.

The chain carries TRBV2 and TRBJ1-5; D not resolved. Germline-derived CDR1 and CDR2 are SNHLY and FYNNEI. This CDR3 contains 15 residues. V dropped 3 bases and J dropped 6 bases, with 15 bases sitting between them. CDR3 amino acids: CASSEGRLDSQPQHF. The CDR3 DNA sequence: TGTGCCAGCAGTGAGGGCAGGCTGGATAGTCAGCCCCAGCATTTT.

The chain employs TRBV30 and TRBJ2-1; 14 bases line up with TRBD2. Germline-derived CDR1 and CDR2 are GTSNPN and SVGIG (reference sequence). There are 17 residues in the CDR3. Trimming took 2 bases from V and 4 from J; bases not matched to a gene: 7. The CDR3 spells CAWSRWGLAGEYNEQFF. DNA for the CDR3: TGTGCCTGGAGTAGGTGGGGACTAGCGGGAGAGTACAATGAGCAGTTCTTC.

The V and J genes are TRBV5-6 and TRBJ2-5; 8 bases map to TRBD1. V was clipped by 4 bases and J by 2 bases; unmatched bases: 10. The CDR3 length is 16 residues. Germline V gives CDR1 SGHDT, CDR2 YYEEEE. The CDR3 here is CASSPRGRVFQETQYF. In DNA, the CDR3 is TGTGCCAGCAGCCCCAGGGGGCGAGTCTTTCAAGAGACCCAGTACTTC.

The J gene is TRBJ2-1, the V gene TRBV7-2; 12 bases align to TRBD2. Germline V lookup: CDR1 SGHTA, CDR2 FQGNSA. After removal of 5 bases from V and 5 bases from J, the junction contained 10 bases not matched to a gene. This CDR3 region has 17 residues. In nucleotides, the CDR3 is TGTGCCAGCAGCCCAGGGGCTAGCGGGAGGGCTCACAATGAGCAGTTCTTC. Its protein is CASSPGASGRAHNEQFF.

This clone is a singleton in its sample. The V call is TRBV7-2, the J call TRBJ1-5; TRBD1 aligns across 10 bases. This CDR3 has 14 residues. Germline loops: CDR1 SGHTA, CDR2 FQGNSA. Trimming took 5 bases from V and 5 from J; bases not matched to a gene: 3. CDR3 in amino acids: CASSQGQGYQPQHF. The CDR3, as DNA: TGTGCCAGCAGCCAGGGACAGGGGTATCAGCCCCAGCATTTT.

The CDR3 sequence: CASSSATGLWTEAFF. CDR3 bases: TGTGCCAGCAGTTCCGCGACAGGGCTTTGGACTGAAGCTTTCTTT. The rearrangement links TRBV6-5 to TRBJ1-1; 7 nucleotides line up with TRBD1. Germline assignment: CDR1 MNHEY and CDR2 SVGAGI. The CDR3 runs to 15 residues. The V gene end was trimmed by 4 bases and the J gene end by 5 bases; junction bases not matched to a gene: 10.

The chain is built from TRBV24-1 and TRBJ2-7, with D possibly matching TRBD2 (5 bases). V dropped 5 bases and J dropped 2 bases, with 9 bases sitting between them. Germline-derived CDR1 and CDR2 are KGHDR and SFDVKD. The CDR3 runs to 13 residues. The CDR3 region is CATSGERAYEQYF. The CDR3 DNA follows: TGTGCCACCAGTGGGGAGAGAGCCTACGAGCAGTACTTC.

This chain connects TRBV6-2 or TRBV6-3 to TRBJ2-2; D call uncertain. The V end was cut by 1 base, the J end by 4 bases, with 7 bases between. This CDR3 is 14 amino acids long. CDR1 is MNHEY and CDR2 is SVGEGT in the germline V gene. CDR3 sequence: CASSYFGRTGELFF. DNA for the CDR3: TGTGCCAGCAGTTACTTTGGCCGCACCGGGGAGCTGTTTTTT.

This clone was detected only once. The CDR3 loop reads CASSRPGNEQFF. The CDR3 bases are TGTGCCAGCAGTAGGCCGGGCAATGAGCAGTTCTTC. The chain has TRBV6-2 or TRBV6-3 and TRBJ2-1; no clear D. V was pared by 5 bases and J by 6 bases, with 8 bases between. From germline, CDR1 is MNHEY and CDR2 SVGEGT. This CDR3 comprises 12 residues.

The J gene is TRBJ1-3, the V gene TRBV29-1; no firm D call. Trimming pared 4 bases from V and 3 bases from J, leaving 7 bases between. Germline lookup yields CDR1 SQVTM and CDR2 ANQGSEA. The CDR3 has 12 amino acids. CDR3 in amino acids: CSVVSVGNTIYF. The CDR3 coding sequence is TGCAGCGTTGTTTCAGTTGGAAACACCATATATTTT.

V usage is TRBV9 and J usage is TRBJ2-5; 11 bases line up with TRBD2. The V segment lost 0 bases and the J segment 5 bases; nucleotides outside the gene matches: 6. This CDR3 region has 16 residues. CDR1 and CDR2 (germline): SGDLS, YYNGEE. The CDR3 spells CASSVGSGRAWETQYF. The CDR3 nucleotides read TGTGCCAGCAGCGTAGGTAGCGGGAGGGCCTGGGAGACCCAGTACTTC.

CDR3 sequence reads: CSASSGVQGRGGYTF. CDR3 in DNA: TGCAGTGCTAGTTCCGGAGTTCAGGGGAGAGGAGGCTACACCTTC. This chain connects TRBV20-1 to TRBJ1-2, with D possibly being TRBD1 (6 bases). The CDR3 spans 15 residues. V was pared by 3 bases and J by 8 bases, with 22 bases between. The germline CDR1 and CDR2 sequences are DFQATT and SNEGSKA (reference sequence).

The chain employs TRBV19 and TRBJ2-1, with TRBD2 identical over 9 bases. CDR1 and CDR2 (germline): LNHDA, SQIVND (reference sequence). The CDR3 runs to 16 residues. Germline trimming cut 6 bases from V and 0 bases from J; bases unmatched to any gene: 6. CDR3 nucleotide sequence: TGTGCCAGTAGCCTAGGACTAGCGCCCTCCTACAATGAGCAGTTCTTC. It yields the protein CASSLGLAPSYNEQFF.

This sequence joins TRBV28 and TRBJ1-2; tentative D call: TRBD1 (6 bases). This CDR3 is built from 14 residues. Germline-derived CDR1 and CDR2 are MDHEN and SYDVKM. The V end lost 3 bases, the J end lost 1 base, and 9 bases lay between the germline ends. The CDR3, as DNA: TGTGCCAGCAGTTTGGGACACTATAACTATGGCTACACCTTC. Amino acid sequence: CASSLGHYNYGYTF.

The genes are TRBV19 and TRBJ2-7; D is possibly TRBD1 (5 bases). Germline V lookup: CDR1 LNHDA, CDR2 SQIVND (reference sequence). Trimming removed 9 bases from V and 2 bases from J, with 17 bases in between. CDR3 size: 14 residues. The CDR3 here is CASSPTRAPYEQYF. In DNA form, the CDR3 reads TGTGCCAGCAGCCCGACCAGGGCACCCTACGAGCAGTACTTC.

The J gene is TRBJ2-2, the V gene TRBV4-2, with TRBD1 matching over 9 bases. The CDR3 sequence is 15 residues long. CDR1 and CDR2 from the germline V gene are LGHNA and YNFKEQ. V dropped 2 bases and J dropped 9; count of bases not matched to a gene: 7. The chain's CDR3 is CASSQLPGQGWELFF. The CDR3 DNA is TGTGCCAGCAGCCAACTCCCGGGACAGGGCTGGGAGCTGTTTTTT.

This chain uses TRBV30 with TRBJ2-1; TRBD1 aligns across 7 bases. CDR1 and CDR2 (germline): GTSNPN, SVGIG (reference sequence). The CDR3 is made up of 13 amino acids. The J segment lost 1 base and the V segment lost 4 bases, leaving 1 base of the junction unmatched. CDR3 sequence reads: CAWKTGSYNEQFF. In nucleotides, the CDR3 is TGTGCCTGGAAGACAGGGTCCTACAATGAGCAGTTCTTC.

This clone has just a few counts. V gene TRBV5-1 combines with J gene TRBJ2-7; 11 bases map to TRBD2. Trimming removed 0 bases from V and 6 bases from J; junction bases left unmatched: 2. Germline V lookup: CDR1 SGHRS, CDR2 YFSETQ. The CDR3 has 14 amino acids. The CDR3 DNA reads TGCGCCAGCAGCTTGGAACTAGCGGGAGTCGAGCAGTACTTC. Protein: CASSLELAGVEQYF.

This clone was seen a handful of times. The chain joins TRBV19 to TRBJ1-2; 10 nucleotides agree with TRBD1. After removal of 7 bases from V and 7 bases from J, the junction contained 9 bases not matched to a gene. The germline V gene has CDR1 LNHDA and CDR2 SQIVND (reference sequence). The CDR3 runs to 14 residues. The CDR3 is CASNPPWDRGGYTF. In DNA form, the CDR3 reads TGTGCCAGTAACCCGCCATGGGACAGGGGTGGCTACACCTTC.

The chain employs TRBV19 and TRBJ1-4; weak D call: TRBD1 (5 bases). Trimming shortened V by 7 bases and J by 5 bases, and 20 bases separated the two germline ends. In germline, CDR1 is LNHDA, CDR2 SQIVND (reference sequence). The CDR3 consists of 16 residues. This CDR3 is CASTQRGGVFNEKLFF. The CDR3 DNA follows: TGTGCCAGTACCCAAAGGGGCGGGGTATTCAATGAAAAACTGTTTTTT.

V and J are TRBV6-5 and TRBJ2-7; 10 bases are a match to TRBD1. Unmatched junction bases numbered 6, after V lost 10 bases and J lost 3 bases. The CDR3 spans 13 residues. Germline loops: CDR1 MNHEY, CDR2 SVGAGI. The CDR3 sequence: CATWRDRGYEQYF. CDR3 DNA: TGTGCCACCTGGCGGGACAGGGGCTACGAGCAGTACTTC.

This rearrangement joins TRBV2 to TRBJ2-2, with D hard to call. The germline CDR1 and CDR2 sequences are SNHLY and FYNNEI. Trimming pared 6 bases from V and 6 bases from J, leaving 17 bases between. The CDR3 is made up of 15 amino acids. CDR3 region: CASSGSEWAAGELFF. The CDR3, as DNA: TGTGCCAGCAGCGGTTCCGAGTGGGCCGCCGGGGAGCTGTTTTTT.

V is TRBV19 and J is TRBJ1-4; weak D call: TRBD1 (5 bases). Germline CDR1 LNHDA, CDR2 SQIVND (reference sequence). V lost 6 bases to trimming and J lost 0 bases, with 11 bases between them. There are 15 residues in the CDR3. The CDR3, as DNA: TGTGCCAGTAGACCCCTCAGGGCAACTAATGAAAAACTGTTTTTT. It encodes CASRPLRATNEKLFF. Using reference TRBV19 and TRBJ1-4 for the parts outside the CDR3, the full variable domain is DGGITQSPKYLFRKEGQNVTLSCEQNLNHDAMYWYRQDPGQGLRLIYYSQIVNDFQKGDIAEGYSVSREKKESFPLTVTSAQKNPTAFYLCASRPLRATNEKLFFGSGTQLSVL.

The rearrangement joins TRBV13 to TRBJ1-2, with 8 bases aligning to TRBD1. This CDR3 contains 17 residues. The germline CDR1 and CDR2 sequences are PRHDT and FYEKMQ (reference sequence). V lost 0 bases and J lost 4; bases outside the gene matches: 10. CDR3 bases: TGTGCCAGCAGCTTAGGCCTCCGGGACAGGATCTTCTATGGCTACACCTTC. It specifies CASSLGLRDRIFYGYTF. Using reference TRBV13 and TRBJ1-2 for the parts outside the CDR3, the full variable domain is AAGVIQSPRHLIKEKRETATLKCYPIPRHDTVYWYQQGPGQDPQFLISFYEKMQSDKGSIPDRFSAQQFSDYHSELNMSSLELGDSALYFCASSLGLRDRIFYGYTFGSGTRLTVV.